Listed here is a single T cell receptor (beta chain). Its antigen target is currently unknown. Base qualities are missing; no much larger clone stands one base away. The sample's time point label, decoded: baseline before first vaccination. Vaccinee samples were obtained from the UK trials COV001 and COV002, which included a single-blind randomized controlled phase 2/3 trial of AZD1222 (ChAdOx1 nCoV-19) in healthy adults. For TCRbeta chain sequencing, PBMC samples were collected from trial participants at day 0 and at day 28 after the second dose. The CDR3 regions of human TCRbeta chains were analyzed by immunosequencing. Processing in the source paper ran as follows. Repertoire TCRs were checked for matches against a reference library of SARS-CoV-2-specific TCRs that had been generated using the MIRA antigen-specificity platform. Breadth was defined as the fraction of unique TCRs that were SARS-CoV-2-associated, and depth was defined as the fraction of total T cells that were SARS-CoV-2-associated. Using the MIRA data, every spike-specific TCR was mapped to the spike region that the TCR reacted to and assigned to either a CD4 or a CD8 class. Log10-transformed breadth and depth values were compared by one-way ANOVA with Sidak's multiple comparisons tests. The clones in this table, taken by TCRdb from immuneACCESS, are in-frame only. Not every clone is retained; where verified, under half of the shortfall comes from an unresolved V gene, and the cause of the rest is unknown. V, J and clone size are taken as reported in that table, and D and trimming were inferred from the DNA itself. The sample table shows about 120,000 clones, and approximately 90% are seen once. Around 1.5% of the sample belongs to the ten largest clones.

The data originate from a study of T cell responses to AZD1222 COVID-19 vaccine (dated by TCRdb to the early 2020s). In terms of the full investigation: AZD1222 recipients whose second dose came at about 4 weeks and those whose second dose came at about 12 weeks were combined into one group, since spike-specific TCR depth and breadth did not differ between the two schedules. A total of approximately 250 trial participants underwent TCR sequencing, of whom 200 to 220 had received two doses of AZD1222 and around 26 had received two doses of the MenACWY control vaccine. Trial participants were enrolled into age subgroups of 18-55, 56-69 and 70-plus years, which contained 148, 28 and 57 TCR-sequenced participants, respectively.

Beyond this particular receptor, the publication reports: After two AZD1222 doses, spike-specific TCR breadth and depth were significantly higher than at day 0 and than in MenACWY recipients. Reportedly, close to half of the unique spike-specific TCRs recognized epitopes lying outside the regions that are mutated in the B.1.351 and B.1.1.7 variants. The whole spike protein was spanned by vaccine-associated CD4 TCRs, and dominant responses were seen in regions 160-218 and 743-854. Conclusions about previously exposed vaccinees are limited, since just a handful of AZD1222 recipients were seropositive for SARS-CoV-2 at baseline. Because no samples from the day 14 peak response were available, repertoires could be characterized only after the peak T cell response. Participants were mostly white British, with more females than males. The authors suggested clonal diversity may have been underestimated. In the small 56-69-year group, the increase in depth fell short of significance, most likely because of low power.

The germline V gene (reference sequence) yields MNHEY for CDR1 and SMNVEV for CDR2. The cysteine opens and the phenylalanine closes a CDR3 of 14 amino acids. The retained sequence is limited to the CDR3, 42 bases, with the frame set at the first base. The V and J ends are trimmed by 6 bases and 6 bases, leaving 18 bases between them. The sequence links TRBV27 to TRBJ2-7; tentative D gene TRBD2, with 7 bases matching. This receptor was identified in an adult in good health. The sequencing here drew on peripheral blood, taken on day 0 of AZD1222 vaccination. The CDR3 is CASRGGLVRSEQYF. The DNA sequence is TGTGCCAGCAGGGGGGGGCTGGTCCGATCCGAGCAGTACTTC.